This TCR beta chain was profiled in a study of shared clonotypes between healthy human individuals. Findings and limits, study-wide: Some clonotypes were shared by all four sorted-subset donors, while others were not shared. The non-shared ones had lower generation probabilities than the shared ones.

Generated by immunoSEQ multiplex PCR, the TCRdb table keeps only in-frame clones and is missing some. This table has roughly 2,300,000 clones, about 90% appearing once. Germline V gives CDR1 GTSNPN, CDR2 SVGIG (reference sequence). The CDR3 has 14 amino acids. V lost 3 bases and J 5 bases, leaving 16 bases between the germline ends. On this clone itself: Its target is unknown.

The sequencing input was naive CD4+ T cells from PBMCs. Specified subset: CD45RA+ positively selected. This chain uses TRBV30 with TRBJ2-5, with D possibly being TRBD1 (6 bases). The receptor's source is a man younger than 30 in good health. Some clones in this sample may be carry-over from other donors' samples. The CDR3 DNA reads TGTGCCTGGAGCCTCCACAGGGTCGACGAGACCCAGTACTTC. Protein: CAWSLHRVDETQYF. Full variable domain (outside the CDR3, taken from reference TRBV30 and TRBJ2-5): SQTIHQWPATLVQPVGSPLSLECTVEGTSNPNLYWYRQAAGRGLQLLFYSVGIGQISSEVPQNLSASRPQDRQFILSSKKLLLSDSGFYLCAWSLHRVDETQYFGPGTRLLVL.